These 8 T cell receptor beta chains came from one sample sequenced in a study of cytomegalovirus exposure and HLA in healthy donors. Sequenced by immunoSEQ multiplex PCR; TCRdb stores in-frame clones only, minus some. The sample includes 200,000 to 250,000 clones, around 86% seen only once; the top ten take 1.5% to 2%. Sequenced input: PBMCs. These receptors all come from a young woman in good health and CMV-seropositive.

J is TRBJ2-7 and V is TRBV7-9, with D possibly TRBD1 on 5 matching bases. CDR1 is SEHNR, CDR2 FQNEAQ, per germline (reference sequence). The V gene lost 4 bases and the J gene lost 3 bases, with 7 bases spanning the gap. The CDR3 extends over 12 amino acids. The CDR3 sequence: CASSSQGYEQYF. CDR3 nucleotide sequence: TGTGCCAGCAGCTCGCAGGGCTACGAGCAGTACTTC.

J is TRBJ1-3 and V is TRBV27, with D perhaps TRBD1 (6 bases). Germline CDR1 is MNHEY and CDR2 is SMNVEV (reference sequence). CDR3 length: 15 amino acids. V lost 0 bases and J lost 9, with 15 bases in between. The CDR3 DNA follows: TGTGCCAGCAGTTTATCCTGGGACACCGGCCGCACCATATATTTT. Translation gives CASSLSWDTGRTIYF.

CDR3 amino acids: CASSERELRDFPYEQYF. Written as DNA, the CDR3 is TGCGCCAGCAGTGAAAGGGAACTCCGGGACTTCCCCTACGAGCAGTACTTC. V gene TRBV10-1 combines with J gene TRBJ2-7; D may be TRBD2 (6 bases). This CDR3 has 17 residues. The germline V and J ends were trimmed by 3 bases and 2 bases, with 20 bases remaining between them. Germline V gene lookup returns CDR1 WNHNN and CDR2 SYGVQD (reference sequence).

This chain joins TRBV15 and TRBJ2-5; 8 bases agree with TRBD1. CDR1 is LNHNV and CDR2 is YYDKDF in the germline V gene (reference sequence). The CDR3 consists of 13 residues. With 7 bases clipped from V and 5 bases from J, the junction kept 6 bases outside the gene matches. This CDR3 is CATKPDRDETQYF. The DNA for the CDR3 is TGTGCCACCAAACCGGACAGGGACGAGACCCAGTACTTC.

This chain joins TRBV28 and TRBJ1-5, with D possibly being TRBD1 (5 bases). V was trimmed by 6 bases and J by 0 bases, leaving 9 bases between them. Per germline, CDR1 MDHEN and CDR2 SYDVKM. The CDR3 is 14 amino acids. CDR3 amino acids: CASRIQVSNQPQHF. The CDR3 DNA follows: TGTGCCAGCAGGATACAGGTTAGCAATCAGCCCCAGCATTTT.

This sequence joins TRBV2 and TRBJ2-7, with TRBD2 as a possible D gene (6 bases). The length of the CDR3 is 14 residues. Between the trimmed V and J ends, which lost 2 bases and 6 bases, there was a span of 14 bases. The germline CDR1 and CDR2 sequences are SNHLY and FYNNEI. CDR3 coding DNA: TGTGCCAGCAGTGAATCGGCGGGGACTCGCGAGCAGTACTTC. Protein product: CASSESAGTREQYF.

J is TRBJ2-7 and V is TRBV29-1; D call uncertain. Per the germline V gene, CDR1 is SQVTM and CDR2 is ANQGSEA. V lost 0 bases and J lost 4, with 7 bases in between. The CDR3 totals 12 residues. CDR3: CSVEDIGYEQYF. CDR3 nucleotides: TGCAGCGTTGAAGATATCGGTTACGAGCAGTACTTC.

The chain joins TRBV29-1 to TRBJ2-3; D perhaps matches TRBD2 (5 bases). CDR3 size: 15 residues. Germline V gene lookup returns CDR1 SQVTM and CDR2 ANQGSEA. Trimming pared 0 bases from V and 4 bases from J, leaving 14 bases between. The chain's CDR3 is CSVEEGPSNADTQYF. The CDR3 DNA follows: TGCAGCGTTGAAGAAGGTCCTAGCAACGCAGATACGCAGTATTTT.